This is a list of T cell receptor beta chains from one sample in a study of blood T cell repertoires in COVID-19. The assay was immunoSEQ multiplex PCR, and TCRdb's table has in-frame clones only and misses some. The sample contains roughly 61,000 clones, under 90% of which appear only once. Material for sequencing was peripheral blood. The receptors were gathered from a man aged 35 to 55 with active COVID-19. Each CDR3 is given with its conserved first and last residue. The D gene is left open where the match is weak. Where a row states a size, it is once, few, many or the class of an expanded clone; other rows omit it.

size,D,J,V,DNA,CDR3
-,-,TRBJ1-3,TRBV13,TGTGCCAGCAGCAAATACAGGTCTGGAAACACCATATATTTT,CASSKYRSGNTIYF
-,TRBD2,TRBJ2-3,TRBV29-1,TGCAGCGCCGCCAAGGGCGGGAGGGGCACAGATACGCAGTATTTT,CSAAKGGRGTDTQYF
-,TRBD2,TRBJ2-1,TRBV7-3,TGTGCCAGCAGCGCCCTTGGCGGGAGTAATGAGCAGTTCTTC,CASSALGGSNEQFF
-,-,TRBJ1-1,TRBV9,TGTGCCAGCAGCGTAGGCGGCAGGGAGGTGGAAGCTTTCTTT,CASSVGGREVEAFF
-,-,TRBJ2-1,TRBV13,TGTGCCAGCAGCTTAGAAGTTGGGAGTGAGCAGTTCTTC,CASSLEVGSEQFF
-,-,TRBJ2-2,TRBV3-1/TRBV3-2,TGTGCCAGCAGCCAAAATAGGAACACCGGGGAGCTGTTTTTT,CASSQNRNTGELFF
-,TRBD1,TRBJ1-1,TRBV30,TGTGCCGGGACAGGTAGTAGTGGCCCGAGTGTGAACACTGAAGCTTTCTTT,CAGTGSSGPSVNTEAFF
-,TRBD1,TRBJ1-5,TRBV6-4,TGTGCCAGCAGTGGGGACAGGGCACAGCCCCAGCATTTT,CASSGDRAQPQHF
-,TRBD2,TRBJ2-1,TRBV7-2,TGTGCCAGCAGCCCACGTGGGGCTAGCGGGACCCCCTACAATGAGCAGTTCTTC,CASSPRGASGTPYNEQFF
-,TRBD1,TRBJ2-5,TRBV7-8,TGTGCCAGCAGCGGGCGACAGGGGGTGCAAGAGACCCAGTACTTC,CASSGRQGVQETQYF
few,-,TRBJ2-3,TRBV28,TGTGCCAGCAGTCCAACTCCGAGAGCGGGTACCACAGATACGCAGTATTTT,CASSPTPRAGTTDTQYF
-,-,TRBJ2-7,TRBV6-2/TRBV6-3,TGTGCCAGCAGCCCTACCGGCGAGCAGTACTTC,CASSPTGEQYF
-,TRBD1,TRBJ1-5,TRBV5-1,TGCGCCAGCAGCTTAGGGACAGGGGGCGGTCAGCCCCAGCATTTT,CASSLGTGGGQPQHF
-,-,TRBJ1-1,TRBV28,TGTGCCAGCAGTTTTGCAGGGGAGAACACTGAAGCTTTCTTT,CASSFAGENTEAFF
once,-,TRBJ1-2,TRBV7-8,TGTGCCAGCAGCTTAGGAAGCGCTAACTATGGCTACACCTTC,CASSLGSANYGYTF
-,-,TRBJ2-7,TRBV2,TGTGCCAGTCGGGCGCTCTTGACAGATTACTACGAGCAGTACTTC,CASRALLTDYYEQYF
-,TRBD1,TRBJ2-7,TRBV18,TGTGCCAGCTCACCACCGGGGACAGGGAACTCCTACGAGCAGTACTTC,CASSPPGTGNSYEQYF
once,TRBD1,TRBJ1-1,TRBV7-9,TGTGCCAGCAGCTGGCCGGGACAGGGGCACACTGAAGCTTTCTTT,CASSWPGQGHTEAFF
-,TRBD2,TRBJ2-3,TRBV19,TGTGCCAGTAGTCCCGGACTAGCGGGCACAGATACGCAGTATTTT,CASSPGLAGTDTQYF
-,TRBD2,TRBJ2-7,TRBV5-4,TGTGCCAGCAGCTGGGAGGATCTAGCGGGAGAAGTCGAGCAGTACTTC,CASSWEDLAGEVEQYF
-,-,TRBJ1-1,TRBV30,TGTGCCTGGAGTGGGAGAGTCCCTGAAGCTTTCTTT,CAWSGRVPEAFF
few,TRBD1,TRBJ2-1,TRBV29-1,TGCAGCGTTGGGACAGGGGGCAACATCCAGTTCTTC,CSVGTGGNIQFF
once,-,TRBJ1-6,TRBV7-2,TGTGCCAGCAGCTTAAATCAGGGTGGTAATTCACCCCTCCACTTT,CASSLNQGGNSPLHF
-,-,TRBJ2-3,TRBV6-5,TGTGCCAGCAGTTATCAGGGGGGTACAGATACGCAGTATTTT,CASSYQGGTDTQYF
-,TRBD2,TRBJ2-7,TRBV14,TGTGCCAGCAGCCAAGTATGGGACGGACGGGGGGGCTACGAGCAGTACTTC,CASSQVWDGRGGYEQYF